The T cell receptor (beta chain) described here comes from a study of post-analysis software for immune sequencing data. The CDR3 covers 17 residues. The V end lost 2 bases, the J end lost 1 base, and 17 bases lay between the germline ends. Turning to this clonotype: Its antigen remains unidentified.

Unique molecular identifiers had been added to the TCR beta cDNA libraries. Input populations of about 0.95 to 11 million T cells gave rise to roughly 0.5 million cDNA molecules. Each CDR3 protein gets one entry after TCRdb re-called the PCR reads with MiXCR. This sample carries approximately 460,000 distinct CDR3 sequences, approximately 46% of them seen once, and the ten largest clones take 9.5% to 13%. Points from the study as a whole: Patients had higher frequencies than controls of roughly 5 TRBV segments, including TRBV5-6, TRBV5-1 and TRBV20-1. For normalized Chao1 diversity, multiple sclerosis patients scored significantly lower than controls did.

Material: blood. The chain couples TRBV12-3 or TRBV12-4 to TRBJ1-1; a weak D match, TRBD1 (6 bases). The sequence was obtained from a girl between 10 and 17 years old with multiple sclerosis. This CDR3 is CASSLRGIGGRNTEAFF. The CDR3, as DNA: TGTGCCAGCAGTTTAAGGGGGATAGGGGGACGGAACACTGAAGCTTTCTTT.